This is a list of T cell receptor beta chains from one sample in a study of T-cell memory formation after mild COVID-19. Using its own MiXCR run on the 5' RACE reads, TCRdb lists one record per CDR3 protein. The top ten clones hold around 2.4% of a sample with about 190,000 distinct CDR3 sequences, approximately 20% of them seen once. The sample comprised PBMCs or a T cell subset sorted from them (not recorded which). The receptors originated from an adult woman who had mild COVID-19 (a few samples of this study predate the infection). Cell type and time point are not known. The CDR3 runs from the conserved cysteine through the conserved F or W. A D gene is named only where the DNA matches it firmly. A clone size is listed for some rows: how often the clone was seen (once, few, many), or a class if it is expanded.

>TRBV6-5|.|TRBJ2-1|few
TGTGCCAGCAGTTACGGGGGCTTTCGCTATGAGCAGTTCTTC
CASSYGGFRYEQFF
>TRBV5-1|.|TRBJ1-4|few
TGCGCCAGCAGCCCCAGGGGAGATAATGAAAAACTGTTTTTT
CASSPRGDNEKLFF
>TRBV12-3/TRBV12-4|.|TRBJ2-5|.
TGTGCCAGCAGTCAGACCCCCCGTGAAAAGACCCAGTACTTC
CASSQTPREKTQYF
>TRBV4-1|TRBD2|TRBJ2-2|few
TGCGCCAGCAGCCGGGTCGGGGGGACCGGGGAGCTGTTTTTT
CASSRVGGTGELFF
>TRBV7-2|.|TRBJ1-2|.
TGTGCCAGCAGCTTAGCAGGGGTGAATGGCTACACCTTC
CASSLAGVNGYTF
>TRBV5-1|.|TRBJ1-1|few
TGCGCCAGCAGCTTGGACGGGCCTTCAAGACCGAGGGGCAACACTGAAGCTTTCTTT
CASSLDGPSRPRGNTEAFF
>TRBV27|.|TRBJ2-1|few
TGTGCCAGTAATGTAGGGGGTAACCACCGGTCCACGCAGTTCTTC
CASNVGGNHRSTQFF
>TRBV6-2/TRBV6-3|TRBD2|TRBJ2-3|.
TGTGCCAGCAGTTGGCGGACTAGCGGTTCTAGCACAGATACGCAGTATTTT
CASSWRTSGSSTDTQYF
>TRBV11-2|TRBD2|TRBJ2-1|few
TGTGCCAGCAGCTTATCCGGGACTAGGCTTTACAATGAGCAGTTCTTC
CASSLSGTRLYNEQFF
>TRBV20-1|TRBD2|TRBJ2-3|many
TGCAGTGCGAAAGGACTAGCGGGACTTCGTTTT
CSAKGLAGLRF
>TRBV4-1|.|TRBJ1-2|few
TGCGCCAGCAGCCAAGAAGGTCTCCGCGGGGGGCGGTGGGGCTACACCTTC
CASSQEGLRGGRWGYTF
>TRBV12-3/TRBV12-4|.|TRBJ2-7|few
TGTGCCAGCAGTTGGACAGACTCCTACGAGCAGTACTTC
CASSWTDSYEQYF
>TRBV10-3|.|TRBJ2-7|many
TGTGCCATCAGTGTGCGGACCCCTGGCGAGCAGTACTTC
CAISVRTPGEQYF
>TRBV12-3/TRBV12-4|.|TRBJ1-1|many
TGTGCCAGCATTAGGGGGGAAGTGGGTGAAGCTTTCTTT
CASIRGEVGEAFF
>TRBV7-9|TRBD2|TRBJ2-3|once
TGTGCCAGCAGCTTATCGGCTAGCGGGAGGGTAGATACGCAGTATTTT
CASSLSASGRVDTQYF
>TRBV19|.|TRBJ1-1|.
TGTGCCAGTCGATCCGGACGGGTGAACACTGAAGCTTTCTTT
CASRSGRVNTEAFF
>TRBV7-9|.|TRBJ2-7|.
TGTGCCAGCAGCTTACCCCGAGGACCCTACGAGCAGTACTTC
CASSLPRGPYEQYF
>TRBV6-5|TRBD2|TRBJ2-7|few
TGTGCCAGCAGTTGGGGGACTAGCGGGTTGCAGTACTTC
CASSWGTSGLQYF
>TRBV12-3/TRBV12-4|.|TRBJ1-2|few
TGTGCCAGCAGTTCGACGTGGACCTCCTATGGCTACACCTTC
CASSSTWTSYGYTF
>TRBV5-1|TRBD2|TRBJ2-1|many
TGCGCCAGCAGCCCTGGGACTAGCGGGAGCGATGAGCAGTTCTTC
CASSPGTSGSDEQFF
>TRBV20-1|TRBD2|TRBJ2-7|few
TGCAGTGCTAGAGGCCCGGACACGGGAGGCTACGAGCAGTACTTC
CSARGPDTGGYEQYF
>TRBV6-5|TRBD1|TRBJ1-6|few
TGTGCCAGCAGTTGGGACAGTACTAAACCCTTAAATTCACCCCTCCACTTT
CASSWDSTKPLNSPLHF
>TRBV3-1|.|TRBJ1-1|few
TGTGCCAGCAGCCAAATACAGGGACATGAAGCTTTCTTT
CASSQIQGHEAFF
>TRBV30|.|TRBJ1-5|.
TGTGCCTCCCAGACAGCCAGCAATCAGCCCCAGCATTTT
CASQTASNQPQHF
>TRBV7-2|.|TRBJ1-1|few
TGTGCCAGCAGCTTAGATCCTGGTGGGCACCAAGCTTTCTTT
CASSLDPGGHQAFF
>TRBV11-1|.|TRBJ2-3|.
TGTGCCAGCAGCAGTCGAGTCACAGATACGCAGTATTTT
CASSSRVTDTQYF
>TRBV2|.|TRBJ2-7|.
TGTGCCAGCAGTCTCTCTTCCGGGACCTACGAGCAGTACTTC
CASSLSSGTYEQYF
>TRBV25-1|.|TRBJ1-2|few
TGTGCCAGCAGTGAATATGGCGGCGGAGTTTTTGGCTACACCTTC
CASSEYGGGVFGYTF
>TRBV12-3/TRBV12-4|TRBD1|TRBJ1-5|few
TGTGCCAGCAGTTTCCACCAAGGGACAGCCGATCAGCCCCAGCATTTT
CASSFHQGTADQPQHF
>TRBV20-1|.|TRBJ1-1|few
TGCAGTGCCGGGGAGGATATGAACACTGAAGCTTTCTTT
CSAGEDMNTEAFF
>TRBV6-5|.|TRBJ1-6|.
TGTGCCAGCAGTTACGGGGGGACTGAGTTTTCACCCCTCCACTTT
CASSYGGTEFSPLHF
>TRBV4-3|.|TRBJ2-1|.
TGCGCCAGTCTTGGGGGAGTATTAGGTGAGCAGTTCTTC
CASLGGVLGEQFF
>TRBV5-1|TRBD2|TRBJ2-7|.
TGCGCCAGCAGCTTGACACTTAGCGGGGCAAGCTCCTACGAGCAGTACTTC
CASSLTLSGASSYEQYF
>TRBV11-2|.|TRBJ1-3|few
TGTGCCAGCAGCTTAGGGGGGAAATCTGGAAACACCATATATTTT
CASSLGGKSGNTIYF
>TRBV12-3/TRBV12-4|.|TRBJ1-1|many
TGTGCCAGCAGCACCCACAGGAACACTGAAGCTTTCTTT
CASSTHRNTEAFF
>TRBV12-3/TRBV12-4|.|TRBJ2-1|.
TGTGCCAGCACTCTATCGACGCGAAGGGGTGAGCAGTTCTTC
CASTLSTRRGEQFF
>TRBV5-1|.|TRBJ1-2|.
TGCGCCAGCAGCTTGTCGGGGTTAGCTAACTATGGCTACACCTTC
CASSLSGLANYGYTF
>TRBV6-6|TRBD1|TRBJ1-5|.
TGTGCCAGCAGTTGGGGACAGGGCAATCAGCCCCAGCATTTT
CASSWGQGNQPQHF
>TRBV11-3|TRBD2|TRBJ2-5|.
TGTGCCAGCAGCTTTTCTAGCGGGATGGGTATAGAGACCCAGTACTTC
CASSFSSGMGIETQYF
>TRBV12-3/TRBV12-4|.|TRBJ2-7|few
TGTGCCAGCAGTTTATATGGGGACTCCTACGAGCAGTACTTC
CASSLYGDSYEQYF
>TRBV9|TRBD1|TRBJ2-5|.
TGTGCCAGCAGCTCTCACGAGGGGGCTGGAGAGACCCAGTACTTC
CASSSHEGAGETQYF
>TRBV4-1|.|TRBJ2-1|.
TGCGCCAGCAGCCAAGTCGGGAAGGGTAGCTCCTACAATGAGCAGTTCTTC
CASSQVGKGSSYNEQFF
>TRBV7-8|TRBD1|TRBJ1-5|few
TGTGCCAGCAGCACCGACAGGGGGCAAGGGCAGCCCCAGCATTTT
CASSTDRGQGQPQHF
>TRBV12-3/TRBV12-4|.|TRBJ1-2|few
TGTGCCAGCAGTTTAACTCTAGGGGTAGGGGATGGCTACACCTTC
CASSLTLGVGDGYTF
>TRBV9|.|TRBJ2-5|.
TGTGCCAGCAGCCCCTTGGTCGATGGAGAGACCCAGTACTTC
CASSPLVDGETQYF
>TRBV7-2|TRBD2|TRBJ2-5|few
TGTGCCAGCAGCCCAATTAGCGGGAGACTCCAAGAGACCCAGTACTTC
CASSPISGRLQETQYF
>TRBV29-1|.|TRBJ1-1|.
TGCAGCGTTGAAGACGGGGGAATGAACACTGAAGCTTTCTTT
CSVEDGGMNTEAFF
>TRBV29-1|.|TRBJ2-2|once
TGCAGCGTTTTAGCACACTTGCAAGACGGGGAGCTGTTTTTT
CSVLAHLQDGELFF
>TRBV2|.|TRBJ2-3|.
TGTGCCAGCAGAGCGGACTCCCGCACAGATACGCAGTATTTT
CASRADSRTDTQYF
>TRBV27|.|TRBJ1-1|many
TGTGCCAGCAGTGCCCTGGCCTCCGGGACGGGAACTGAAGCTTTCTTT
CASSALASGTGTEAFF
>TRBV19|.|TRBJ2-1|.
TGTGCCAGTAGTCCCCTGCAGCTTTCCAATGAGCAGTTCTTC
CASSPLQLSNEQFF
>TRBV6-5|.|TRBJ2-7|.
TGTGCCAGCCGTGAGGTACGAGGGGGGTTCTACGAGCAGTACTTC
CASREVRGGFYEQYF
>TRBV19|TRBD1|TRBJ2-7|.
TGTGCCAGTAAACAGGACAGGGGACCATTATACGAGCAGTACTTC
CASKQDRGPLYEQYF
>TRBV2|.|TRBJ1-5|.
TGTGCCAGCAGGAGCCGGGACGGTAGCAATCAGCCCCAGCATTTT
CASRSRDGSNQPQHF
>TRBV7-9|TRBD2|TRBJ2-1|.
TGTGCCAGCAGCCCGACTAGCGGGAGGGCCTTGGGTGAGCAGTTCTTC
CASSPTSGRALGEQFF
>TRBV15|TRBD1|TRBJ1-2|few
TGTGCCACCAGCAGAGATCACCGACAGGGTGACTATGGCTACACCTTC
CATSRDHRQGDYGYTF
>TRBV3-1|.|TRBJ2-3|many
TGTGCCAGCAGCCAGATCACAGATACGCAGTATTTT
CASSQITDTQYF